This T cell receptor (beta chain) stems from a study of blood T cell repertoires in COVID-19. This CDR3 region has 15 residues. Looked up from germline, CDR1 is SGHAT and CDR2 is FQNNGV. Trimming cost V 4 bases and J 4 bases, with 16 bases left between them. This clone was detected a few times. Data came from immunoSEQ multiplex PCR; TCRdb stores just in-frame clones and leaves some out. The repertoire holds under 250,000 clones, with around four fifths as singletons. This sequence joins TRBV11-2 and TRBJ1-1; D gene ambiguous. Sample: peripheral blood. The sequence derives from a woman aged 70-85 years with active or convalescent COVID-19. CDR3 sequence reads: CASSSTGVGITEAFF. As DNA, the CDR3 is TGTGCCAGCAGCTCCACCGGGGTTGGGATCACTGAAGCTTTCTTT.